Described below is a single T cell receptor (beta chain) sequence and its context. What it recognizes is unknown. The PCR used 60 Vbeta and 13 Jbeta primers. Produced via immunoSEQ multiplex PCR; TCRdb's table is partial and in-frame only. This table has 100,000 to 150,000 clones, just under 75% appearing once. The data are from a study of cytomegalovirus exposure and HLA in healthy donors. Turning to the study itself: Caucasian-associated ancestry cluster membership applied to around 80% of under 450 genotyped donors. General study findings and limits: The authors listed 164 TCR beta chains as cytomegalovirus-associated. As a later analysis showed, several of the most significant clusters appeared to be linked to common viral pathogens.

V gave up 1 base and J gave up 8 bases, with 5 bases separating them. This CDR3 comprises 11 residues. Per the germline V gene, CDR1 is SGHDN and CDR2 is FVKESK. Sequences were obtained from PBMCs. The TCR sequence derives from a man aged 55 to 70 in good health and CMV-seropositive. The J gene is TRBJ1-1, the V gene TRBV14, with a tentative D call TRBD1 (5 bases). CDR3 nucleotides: TGTGCCAGCAGCCAAGGGACAGAAGCTTTCTTT. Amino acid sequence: CASSQGTEAFF.